What follows describes a single T cell receptor (beta chain). The antigen remains undetermined. PCR primers comprised 60 Vbeta and 13 Jbeta primers. Profiled with immunoSEQ multiplex PCR; TCRdb holds only in-frame clones, not every one. The table lists 150,000 to 200,000 clones, 80% to 85% of them singletons. This record belongs to a study of cytomegalovirus exposure and HLA in healthy donors. Findings and caveats of the study: The authors reported that TCR beta sequences could predict HLA-A and HLA-B alleles. These predictions were accurate for most subjects in the first cohort.

CDR1 is SGHVS, CDR2 FQNEAQ, per germline. The CDR3 spans 15 residues. V was shortened by 1 base and J by 0 bases, with 10 bases between the two germline ends. Sequencing was done on a sample of PBMCs. The chain combines TRBV7-8 with TRBJ2-7, with a possible D match to TRBD1 (5 bases). The receptor's source is a boy aged 5 to 17 in good health and CMV-seronegative. The CDR3: CASSLGGSSSYEQYF. The DNA of the CDR3 is TGTGCCAGCAGCTTAGGGGGCTCTAGCTCCTACGAGCAGTACTTC.